The rows below give T cell receptor beta chains drawn from one sample of a study of blood T cell repertoires in COVID-19. Libraries were prepared by immunoSEQ multiplex PCR; TCRdb keeps only in-frame clonotypes and omits some of them. The sample consists of some 14,000 clones, around 91% of them appearing once. Sequenced material: peripheral blood. The receptors were sampled from a human donor in a cohort sampled during active COVID-19. Both conserved end residues are part of each CDR3. The order of the fields is J gene, D gene, V gene, clone size, CDR3 DNA, CDR3 protein. The D gene is left open where the match is weak. Clone size is given for some rows only: seen once, a few or many times, or a class if the clone is expanded.

TRBJ2-3 | TRBD2 | TRBV9 | once | TGTGCCAGCAGCGTAGGGACTAGCGGGGGCACAGATACGCAGTATTTT | CASSVGTSGGTDTQYF
TRBJ2-5 | TRBD1 | TRBV7-7 | - | TGTGCCAGCAGCCGAGGGTCGACAGGGGGCGCGTCAGAGACCCAGTACTTC | CASSRGSTGGASETQYF
TRBJ1-1 | - | TRBV27 | few | TGTGCCAGCAGTTTCGGGGGGAACACTGAAGCTTTCTTT | CASSFGGNTEAFF
TRBJ2-7 | - | TRBV29-1 | once | TGCAGCGTTGTTATCGACGAGCAGTACTTC | CSVVIDEQYF
TRBJ1-6 | - | TRBV28 | - | TGTGCCAGCAGAGCCGGGGATCGGGTTTCACCCCTCCACTTT | CASRAGDRVSPLHF
TRBJ2-7 | - | TRBV10-1 | once | TGCGCCAGCACCGGCAGGGACTACGAGCAGTACTTC | CASTGRDYEQYF
TRBJ1-2 | TRBD1 | TRBV7-9 | - | TGTGCCAGCAGCACGGGACAGACGGGCGGCTACACCTTC | CASSTGQTGGYTF
TRBJ2-3 | TRBD2 | TRBV15 | once | TGTGCCACCAGCAACAGGCTAGCGGGGGATACGCAGTATTTT | CATSNRLAGDTQYF
TRBJ2-3 | - | TRBV5-1 | - | TGCGCCAGCAGCTTGGGGACTCCCACAGATACGCAGTATTTT | CASSLGTPTDTQYF
TRBJ1-5 | TRBD1 | TRBV10-3 | few | TGTGCCATCAGCGAAGGACAGGATAGCAATCAGCCCCAGCATTTT | CAISEGQDSNQPQHF
TRBJ1-5 | TRBD1 | TRBV19 | - | TGTGCCAGTAGTTTGATGGGACAGGGGGCTAGTCAGCCCCAGCATTTT | CASSLMGQGASQPQHF
TRBJ2-5 | TRBD2 | TRBV7-2 | - | TGTGCCAGCAGCTTAGCCAAGCGGGAGGTAGGAGAGACCCAGTACTTC | CASSLAKREVGETQYF
TRBJ2-5 | - | TRBV2 | - | TGTGCCAGCAGTGCAGGGCCCCTAGAGACCCAGTACTTC | CASSAGPLETQYF
TRBJ1-3 | - | TRBV2 | - | TGTGCCAGCATCTTGGACATGCTCTCTGGAAACACCATATATTTT | CASILDMLSGNTIYF
TRBJ1-3 | TRBD1 | TRBV3-1/TRBV3-2 | - | TGTGCCAGCAGACGGGACAGCTCTGGAAACACCATATATTTT | CASRRDSSGNTIYF
TRBJ2-3 | TRBD2 | TRBV5-1 | - | TGCGCCAGCAGTCCGGGACTAGCGGACACAGATACGCAGTATTTT | CASSPGLADTDTQYF
TRBJ1-4 | - | TRBV5-6 | - | TGTGCCAGCAGCTTACAGCTAGGAGGGGAAAAACTGTTTTTT | CASSLQLGGEKLFF
TRBJ2-5 | TRBD1 | TRBV6-5 | - | TGTGCCAGCAAAACCGGGACAGGGTTTTCAGAGACCCAGTACTTC | CASKTGTGFSETQYF